This T cell receptor beta chain is drawn from a study of T cell responses to AZD1222 COVID-19 vaccine. Study-wide results and limits: AZD1222 recipients seropositive at baseline numbered only 5 or 6.

Generated by immunoSEQ multiplex PCR, the TCRdb table keeps only in-frame clones and is missing some. Of approximately 73,000 clones in the sample, about 84% were seen once. A note on this clone: Its antigen remains unknown.

V was clipped by 3 bases and J by 3 bases; unmatched bases: 4. Germline CDR1 SGHVS, CDR2 FQNEAQ. The CDR3 covers 15 residues. The starting material was peripheral blood, obtained on day 0 of AZD1222 vaccination. The TCR was taken from an adult in good health. The V gene is TRBV7-8, the J gene TRBJ2-1; 8 bases are a match to TRBD2. CDR3 loop: CASSFRLAGYNEQFF. CDR3 DNA: TGTGCCAGCAGCTTCCGCCTAGCGGGCTACAATGAGCAGTTCTTC.